These 22 T cell receptor beta chains were sequenced from one sample in a study of tumor-infiltrating lymphocytes in primary liver carcinoma listed by TCRdb under 2017. Total RNA and DNA were co-extracted without cell sorting from approximately 20-30 mg of bulk tissue using the AllPrep DNA/RNA mini kit. The instrument given in TCRdb is Illumina HiSeq 2500. Starting from 450 to 500 ng total RNA, TCRbeta-specific cDNA was produced by reverse transcription with a constant-region primer and ProtoScript II reverse transcriptase. Three nested multiplex PCR rounds, following a slightly modified ARM-PCR procedure, were used to build the TCRbeta libraries. Multiplex TRBV1-TRBV30 forward primers and a Cbeta reverse primer were used in the first two PCR rounds, each of which was run for approximately 9 cycles. TCRdb cleaned the public reads at Q25 with fastp, built clones with MiXCR and kept in-frame beta chains. Here each entry gathers all rows of one CDR3 protein and keeps the most common genes and DNA. The sample table records approximately 73,000 distinct CDR3 sequences; over 60% of these occur just once. The ten largest clones represent about 27% of the sample.

Source material: liver tumor tissue from sampling region 4. According to the study, the label for this sample's cell subset or site signals: tumor region T4, right-lateral pole. All receptors derive from a man between 35 and 55 years old with primary liver carcinoma and hepatitis B virus infection.

The V gene is TRBV29-1, the J gene TRBJ1-2; TRBD1 is a possible D gene (6 bases). The germline V and J ends were trimmed by 8 bases and 3 bases, with 16 bases remaining between them. Germline loops: CDR1 SQVTM, CDR2 ANQGSEA. CDR3 length: 13 amino acids. CDR3: CSSAGALDYGYTF. For the CDR3, the DNA is TGCAGCTCGGCGGGGGCTCTAGACTATGGCTACACCTTC.

The rearrangement uses TRBV20-1 and TRBJ1-1, with TRBD1 matching over 10 bases. Germline CDR1 DFQATT, CDR2 SNEGSKA (reference sequence). The CDR3 has 15 amino acids. V lost 3 bases to trimming and J lost 4 bases; unmatched junction nucleotides: 8. The chain's CDR3 is CSASGTGVSVTEAFF. Written as DNA, the CDR3 is TGCAGTGCTAGTGGGACAGGGGTTTCGGTCACTGAAGCTTTCTTT.

As to this clonotype: An end of the junction differs from the germline gene, which may be a read error. The rearrangement links TRBV30 to TRBJ1-4, with TRBD1 as a possible D gene (5 bases). This CDR3 region has 14 residues. CDR1 is GTSNPN, CDR2 SVGIG, per germline (reference sequence). As DNA, the CDR3 is TGTGTCTGGGGCCAGAAAACAACTAATGAAAAACTGTTTTTT. Its protein is CVWGQKTTNEKLFF.

This clonotype was counted between two and nine times. Lacking the conserved final phenylalanine or tryptophan, this CDR3 likely reflects a read error. The chain couples TRBV11-2 to TRBJ2-2, with 9 bases matching TRBD2. Germline loops: CDR1 SGHAT, CDR2 FQNNGV. This CDR3 comprises 16 residues. J lost 5 bases, V lost 11 bases, and 15 bases had no gene match. CDR3 in amino acids: CAGSLVALAGTGELFL. The CDR3 DNA follows: TGTGCCGGTAGCTTAGTGGCGCTAGCGGGAACCGGGGAGCTGTTTCTT.

Of note for this clonotype: A junction end diverges from the germline sequence, so it may reflect a read error. V is TRBV4-1 and J is TRBJ1-3, with D possibly matching TRBD1 (5 bases). The CDR3 extends over 19 amino acids. CDR1 is MGHRA and CDR2 is YSYEKL in the germline V gene. The chain's CDR3 is CASSRAVRGTLRSGNTIYF. CDR3 nucleotide sequence: TGCGCCAGCAGCCGGGCCGTAAGGGGAACGCTACGGTCTGGAAATACCATATACTTT.

For this clonotype: One base away lies a much larger clone, so this may be a sequencing read error. The genes are TRBV30 and TRBJ1-4; tentative D call: TRBD1 (5 bases). Germline assignment: CDR1 GTSNPN and CDR2 SVGIG (reference sequence). The CDR3 spans 15 residues. V was pared by 3 bases and J by 0 bases, with 11 bases between. CDR3 protein: CAWSHTTATNEKLFF. The DNA for the CDR3 is TGTGCCTGGAGCCATACGACAGCAACTAATGAAAAACTGTTTTTT.

This clonotype was seen once. V is TRBV11-2 and J is TRBJ2-7; D may match TRBD1 or TRBD2 (6 bases each). The CDR3 is 18 residues long. From germline, CDR1 is SGHAT and CDR2 FQNNGV. The V end was cut by 2 bases, the J end by 8 bases, with 28 bases between. The CDR3 nucleotides are TGTGCCAGCAGCTTATCCGTTGGACTTGCAGGAGGGGGGTACAAGCAGTACTTC. Translating it yields CASSLSVGLAGGGYKQYF.

The count of this clonotype is one. The chain carries TRBV10-3 and TRBJ2-5; D ambiguous. Germline lookup yields CDR1 ENHRY and CDR2 SYGVKD. The CDR3 extends over 11 amino acids. V was clipped by 6 bases and J by 4 bases, with 6 bases between them. DNA of the CDR3: TGTGCCATCAGGGATGTAGAGACCCAGTACTTC. Residues: CAIRDVETQYF.

Remarks on this clonotype: A junction boundary mismatches the germline segment, possibly from a read error. The chain recombines TRBV30 with TRBJ1-1, with a tentative D call TRBD1 (6 bases). The CDR3 loop spans 13 amino acids. Germline V lookup: CDR1 GTSNPN, CDR2 SVGIG (reference sequence). This CDR3 reads CAWRGGSYTEALF. CDR3 coding DNA: TGTGCCTGGAGGGGGGGCTCGTACACTGAAGCTCTCTTC.

In the case of this clonotype: Relative to the germline gene, one junction end is altered; a read error may explain this. This chain connects TRBV10-3 to TRBJ2-1; D unclear. CDR3 length: 14 residues. Germline V lookup: CDR1 ENHRY, CDR2 SYGVKD. The CDR3 nucleotides are TGCGCCGTCAGTGACTCTAGGGCGGCCGATGAGCAGTTCTTC. Residues: CAVSDSRAADEQFF.

Points on this clonotype: This may come from a read error, since a much larger clone is one base off. The chain links TRBV28 to TRBJ1-2; 8 bases are shared with TRBD1. The CDR3 runs 14 residues. Germline V CDR1 and CDR2: MDHEN, SYDVKM. In DNA, the CDR3 is TGTTCCAGCAGTCCCTCCGGACAGGGATTTGGCTACACCTTC. Its protein is CSSSPSGQGFGYTF.

Of note for this clonotype: Lacking the conserved final phenylalanine or tryptophan, this CDR3 likely reflects a read error. V gene TRBV10-1 combines with J gene TRBJ2-1; tentative D call: TRBD1 (5 bases). V was shortened by 9 bases and J by 0 bases, with 12 bases between the two germline ends. The germline V gene encodes CDR1 WNHNN and CDR2 SYGVQD (reference sequence). The CDR3 covers 14 residues. This CDR3 reads CASNDRSSYNEQFL. The CDR3 nucleotides read TGCGCCAGTAACGACAGAAGCTCCTACAATGAGCAGTTCTTA.

Regarding this clonotype: An end of the junction differs from the germline gene, which may be a read error. The chain has TRBV11-2 and TRBJ2-1, with 11 bases identical to TRBD2. This CDR3 has 16 residues. From germline, CDR1 is SGHAT and CDR2 FQNNGV. DNA for the CDR3: TGTGCCGGCAGCTTTCGACTAGCGGGAAATTTCGATGAGCAGTTCTTC. This gives the protein CAGSFRLAGNFDEQFF.

Points on this clonotype: Compared with germline, one end of the junction differs, possibly owing to a read error. The chain employs TRBV12-3 or TRBV12-4 and TRBJ2-7; TRBD1 agrees at 9 bases. The CDR3 has 13 amino acids. The chain's CDR3 is CANTDRGAVEQHF. The CDR3 DNA sequence: TGTGCCAACACGGACAGGGGCGCGGTCGAGCAGCACTTC.

Concerning this clonotype: One end of the junction is discordant with germline, which a read error may explain. This sequence joins TRBV12-3 or TRBV12-4 and TRBJ2-7; the D is unclear. This CDR3 spans 12 amino acids. CDR3 DNA: TGTACCAGTTCTAAGAACTCCTACGAGGAGTACTTC. It encodes CTSSKNSYEEYF.

A remark on this clonotype: A read error may produce the germline difference seen at one junction end. The chain combines TRBV7-8 with TRBJ2-1; D is possibly TRBD2 (6 bases). The CDR3 contains 16 residues. The germline gives CDR1 SGHVS, CDR2 FQNEAQ. The CDR3 reads CVSSSWGEATYNKQFF. In DNA, the CDR3 is TGTGTCAGCAGCTCGTGGGGGGAGGCCACCTACAATAAGCAGTTCTTC. Variable domain in full (rest from reference TRBV7-8 and TRBJ2-1): GAGVSQSPRYKVAKRGQDVALRCDPISGHVSLFWYQQALGQGPEFLTYFQNEAQLDKSGLPSDRFFAERPEGSVSTLKIQRTQQEDSAVYLCVSSSWGEATYNKQFFGPGTRLTVL.

The chain uses TRBV20-1 and TRBJ2-7; 7 nucleotides match TRBD2. Germline CDR1 DFQATT, CDR2 SNEGSKA (reference sequence). Trimming cost V 2 bases and J 0 bases; bases outside gene matches: 1. CDR3 length: 13 amino acids. CDR3 DNA: TGCAGTGCTAGACCGGGAGGCTCCTACGAGCAGTACTTC. Translation: CSARPGGSYEQYF.

Note on this clonotype: The CDR3 does not end in the conserved phenylalanine or tryptophan, so this is likely a read error. No DNA is shown, since the ends of the CDR3 on it are uncertain; the CDR3 is the one TCRdb lists. The V call is TRBV11-2, the J call TRBJ2-2; TRBD1 was called by the table and not checked on the DNA. Inclusive of both ends, the CDR3 amounts to 17 amino acids. Per the germline V gene, CDR1 is SGHAT and CDR2 is FQNNGV. CDR3 residues: CAGSPNVGQANTGELLY.

The chain is built from TRBV5-4 and TRBJ1-2; the D gene is possibly TRBD1 (5 bases). Per the germline V gene, CDR1 is SGHNT and CDR2 is YYREEE (reference sequence). Trimming cost V 4 bases and J 10 bases, with 20 bases left between them. The CDR3 is 14 residues long. The CDR3 is CASSMAGSRVDYTF. CDR3 sequence (DNA): TGTGCCAGCAGCATGGCCGGTAGCAGGGTCGACTACACCTTC.

The chain carries TRBV29-1 and TRBJ2-7; TRBD2 might be the D (5 bases). Germline V CDR1 and CDR2: SQVTM, ANQGSEA. The CDR3 covers 14 residues. The germline V and J ends were trimmed by 4 bases and 2 bases, with 15 bases remaining between them. CDR3: CSVASGGRPYEQYF. CDR3 sequence (DNA): TGCAGCGTTGCCTCTGGCGGGCGACCCTACGAGCAGTACTTC.

A remark on this clonotype: A read error may produce the germline difference seen at one junction end. This rearrangement joins TRBV6-5 to TRBJ2-1; D is uncertain. The V gene's germline CDR1 is MNHEY and CDR2 SVGAGI. The CDR3 spans 15 residues. The CDR3 DNA reads TGTGCCGGCAGAACGGACGGGCCACAGACGGATGAGCAGTCCTTC. Translated, it gives CAGRTDGPQTDEQSF.

A word on this clonotype: Germline is not matched at one junction end, which may reflect a read error. V gene TRBV28 combines with J gene TRBJ2-7; 7 nucleotides match TRBD2. Germline V gives CDR1 MDHEN, CDR2 SYDVKM. This CDR3 contains 13 residues. The CDR3 sequence is CAGRRLAGDEQYF. The CDR3 bases are TGTGCCGGCAGGCGACTAGCCGGAGACGAGCAGTACTTC.